This TCR beta chain emerged from a study of blood T cell repertoires in COVID-19 (dated by TCRdb to about 2020). Notes on the research overall: Collaborator samples came from the United States, Italy and Spain and covered acute and convalescent phases of COVID-19. A freely available public database, intended as a resource for researchers studying the immune response to SARS-CoV-2, is where the repertoires were released. HLA class I and class II types, where available, came from metadata supplied by the sample provider rather than from assay-based typing. Deeply sampled blood TCRbeta repertoires from subjects exposed to, actively infected with, or recovered from COVID-19 were included in the dataset. The sample metadata nearly always contained a de-identified subject ID, COVID-19 status, age in years and sex. The prospective study material was composed of cDNA or gDNA derived from T cells, B-cell-depleted T cells, or PBMCs. The samples were drawn from two sources: the first 160 participants of the ongoing ImmuneRACE study, and over 950 subjects contributed by 6 global collaborators.

TCRbeta CDR3 regions were amplified from genomic DNA by means of the immunoSEQ Assay, a bias-controlled multiplex PCR. Per the authors' processing: Nucleated cell counts per sample were estimated from amplification of reference gene primers within the assay. Sequence reads were collapsed and filtered to measure the absolute abundance of every unique TCRbeta CDR3 rearrangement. For each sample, productive Simpson clonality was calculated as the square root of Simpson's diversity index over productive rearrangements. TCRdb obtained this table from immuneACCESS and retained in-frame rearrangements with V and J assigned. These tables miss some clones; where compared with another copy, unresolved V genes account for less than half of the shortfall, and the remainder is unexplained. V, J and clone size are those of that table, while D and trimming were read from the DNA. The sample table lists some 170,000 clones, about 88% of them with a count of one. Roughly 1.2% of the sample lies in the top ten.

From cysteine to phenylalanine, the CDR3 is 15 amino acids long. Only the CDR3 portion is preserved as DNA: 45 bases, with reading frame beginning at the first base. Relative to germline, V is missing 7 bases and J is missing 5 bases, with 11 bases of the junction outside any gene match. Based on the germline V gene, the CDR1 and CDR2 sequences are LGHNT and FRNRAP. This clone was observed a single time. This clone's antigen is unknown. Base qualities are missing; no much larger clone stands one base away. In the prospective study, participants were about 18 to 100 years old, resided in around 25 geographic areas of the United States, and were enrolled through a virtual design. Cohort assignment in the prospective study relied on participant-reported clinical history from a screening survey and a study questionnaire. In the prospective study, whole blood, serum and a nasopharyngeal or oropharyngeal swab were collected from each participant by mobile phlebotomists. Prospective study participants could optionally give additional blood draws and questionnaires over a 2-month period. Before DNA extraction, prospective study blood samples were shipped either frozen or at room temperature.

Summary of the overall study and its limitations: Clinical and demographic metadata were provided uncurated, with the amount varying by source and participant.

This chain is built from TRBV12-5 and TRBJ1-1, and 9 junction bases match TRBD1. The sequence was collected from a human donor with acute COVID-19. The donor label of this sample is uncertain. The sample taken for sequencing was PBMCs or T cells enriched from blood (not recorded which). The nucleotide sequence is TGTGCTAGTGTCCTAAAAACAGGGGGCCTGACTGAAGCTTTCTTT. It translates as CASVLKTGGLTEAFF.